These 3 T cell receptor beta chains were all obtained from the same sample, sequenced in a study of T cell repertoires in cytomegalovirus infection. Each CDR3 protein gets one entry after TCRdb re-called the reads with MiXCR. This table has approximately 500,000 distinct CDR3 sequences, about a quarter appearing once. The material sequenced was PBMCs. These receptor sequences come from a human donor in good health (CMV status not recorded). Some clones in this sample may be carry-over from other donors' samples.

The V and J genes are TRBV4-2 and TRBJ2-7; no firm D call. V lost 3 bases to trimming and J lost 0 bases, with 9 bases between them. Germline CDR1 is LGHNA and CDR2 is YNFKEQ. The CDR3 totals 14 residues. In DNA form, the CDR3 reads TGTGCCAGCAGCCACCAACAGAGCTCCTACGAGCAGTACTTC. Protein sequence: CASSHQQSSYEQYF.

CDR3 loop: CASSTGTSGFYEQFF. CDR3 sequence (DNA): TGTGCCAGCAGCACCGGGACTAGCGGGTTCTATGAGCAGTTCTTC. The chain is built from TRBV7-2 and TRBJ2-1, with 12 bases that match TRBD2. The CDR3 is 15 amino acids. The junction had 7 bases not matched to a gene; V was cut back by 5 bases and J by 8 bases. Germline V gene data show CDR1 as SGHTA and CDR2 as FQGNSA.

This clonotype was seen a handful of times. This chain links TRBV2 with TRBJ1-1, with D unresolved. V shed 1 base and J shed 5 bases, with 11 bases lying between them. CDR1 SNHLY and CDR2 FYNNEI come from the germline V gene. The CDR3 is 14 residues long. The CDR3 is CASSEEGPRTEAFF. CDR3 nucleotides: TGTGCCAGCAGTGAAGAAGGCCCGCGGACTGAAGCTTTCTTT.